Here is one T cell receptor (beta chain) with its context. No antigen is known for it. Base quality data are lacking; no much larger clone is found one base away. Patients with a history of autoimmune disease or receiving systemic immunosuppression were excluded from the trial. Peripheral blood for TCR sequencing was drawn from every dose cohort at baseline, at cycle 4 day 1 and at cycle 7 day 1. Samples came from an open-label, multicenter, first-in-human phase I dose-escalation trial of ivuxolimab. Adults with locally advanced or metastatic melanoma, renal cell carcinoma, hepatocellular carcinoma or head and neck squamous cell carcinoma were enrolled in the trial. Before TCR sequencing, CD4+ T cells and CD8+ T cells were sorted from peripheral blood as separate populations. Genomic DNA was isolated from the sorted cells so that the TCRbeta CDR3 region could be sequenced. The immunoSEQ Assay was used for sequencing of TCRbeta CDR3 regions. The source is immuneACCESS, and TCRdb retained only in-frame sequences with V and J called. Part of the clones is not carried over; for the studies checked, unresolved V genes explain less than half of this, and the remainder is unexplained. The sample table holds 77,000 or so clones, of which about 93% were seen once. Together, the top ten hold approximately 0.32% of the sample.

The data originate from a study of OX40 agonist ivuxolimab in advanced cancers. Turning to the overall study: Ivuxolimab, which targeted the costimulatory receptor OX40 (CD134), was an agonistic, fully human IgG2 monoclonal antibody. Intravenous ivuxolimab was administered to patients every 2 weeks at six dose levels: 0.01, 0.1, 0.3, 1.5, 3 and 10 mg/kg. The monotherapy dose-escalation portion (N = 52 patients) of the phase I ivuxolimab trial is reported in the paper. In the dose-escalation cohort, over 65% of patients were male, and the mean age was approximately 55 years, with a range of about 23 to 85. Prior anti-PD-1, anti-PD-L1 or anti-CTLA-4 therapy was permitted, and checkpoint inhibitors had been received by under 50% of dose-escalation patients. Peripheral TCRbeta sequencing aimed to test whether ivuxolimab altered TCR sequence diversity and caused clonal T-cell expansion. Partial responses occurred in three dose-escalation patients, of whom one had hepatocellular carcinoma and two had cutaneous melanoma. Among the approximately 50 dose-escalation patients, around 20 had hepatocellular carcinoma, about 15 melanoma, 9 renal cell carcinoma and 9 head and neck cancer.

The germline V gene provides CDR1 MNHNS and CDR2 SASEGT. Including the terminal cysteine and phenylalanine, the CDR3 comprises 11 residues. The only DNA kept is the CDR3, 33 bases in frame from the first base. The V end loses 6 bases and the J end loses 6 bases, and a stretch of 9 bases separates them. Summary of the overall study and its limitations: After ivuxolimab, CD8+ T cells had more expanded clones than CD4+ T cells on average. Low levels of normalized T-cell clonal expansion were also seen in some nonresponding patients. In the 0.1-3.0 mg/kg groups, partial responders were among the patients with the lowest normalized peripheral clonal expansion, particularly in CD8+ T cells. Which antigens the clonally expanded peripheral T cells were specific for was not determined. Clonal expansion of both CD4+ and CD8+ blood T cells was observed from baseline to week 6 at doses 0.1 to 3.0 mg/kg.

The sequences come from CD4+ or CD8+ T cells sorted from blood, collected in a trial of the OX40 agonist ivuxolimab. The sequence is built from TRBV6-1 and TRBJ2-7; TRBD1 could be the D gene, as 5 bases match. The receptor was derived from an adult with an advanced solid tumor such as melanoma, head and neck, liver or kidney cancer. CDR3 region: CASSQGFEQYF. The DNA is TGTGCCAGCAGCCAGGGATTCGAGCAGTACTTC.